Listed here is a single T cell receptor (beta chain). A second about 7 to 11 cycle PCR used barcoded and J-beta primers. No fewer than 2.5 million CDR3-containing paired-end reads came from each sample. TCRdb independently ran MiXCR on the 5' RACE reads; one entry per CDR3 protein. The table has about 780,000 distinct CDR3 sequences, 35% to 50% seen once. Germline V gene data show CDR1 as SGHVS and CDR2 as FQNEAQ. The CDR3 loop spans 18 amino acids. The sample originates from a study of blood T cells in healthy people across ages. Per individual sample, total RNA of at least 6 micrograms was extracted.

Sequencing was carried out using blood. The chain employs TRBV7-8 and TRBJ2-4, with 14 nucleotides matching TRBD2. The last part of the DNA fits TRBJ2-5 better; the J call may be wrong. This TCR was sampled from an elderly man in good health. Here the CDR3 reads CASSYSLGLAGDPETQYF. Written as DNA, the CDR3 is TGTGCCAGCAGCTACTCCCTGGGACTAGCGGGGGATCCTGAGACCCAGTACTTC.